The 10 T cell receptor beta chains below come from one sample, sequenced in a study of blood T cell repertoires in COVID-19. This table comes from immunoSEQ multiplex PCR, and its TCRdb copy is limited to in-frame clones, with some not included. The sample includes approximately 250,000 clones, 65% to 90% of them seen just once. The sample taken for sequencing was PBMCs or T cells enriched from blood (not recorded which). These receptors all stem from a woman aged 50 to 60 with acute COVID-19.

Here the CDR3 DNA reads TGTGCCAGCAGTTTGGCAGGTAGCTCCTATAATTCACCCCTCCACTTT. Its protein product is CASSLAGSSYNSPLHF. V usage is TRBV28 and J usage is TRBJ1-6; D uncertain. The germline V gene encodes CDR1 MDHEN and CDR2 SYDVKM. V lost 3 bases and J lost 0, with 9 bases in between. The CDR3 runs to 16 residues. The full variable domain, rest sourced from reference TRBV28 and TRBJ1-6, is DVKVTQSSRYLVKRTGEKVFLECVQDMDHENMFWYRQDPGLGLRLIYFSYDVKMKEKGDIPEGYSVSREKKERFSLILESASTNQTSMYLCASSLAGSSYNSPLHFGNGTRLTVT.

This clone was found a few times. The rearrangement joins TRBV4-3 to TRBJ1-1, with D unclear. The V gene lost 0 bases and the J gene lost 6 bases, with 14 bases spanning the gap. This CDR3 is 15 amino acids long. Germline V gene sequence: CDR1 LGHNA, CDR2 YSLEER. CDR3 amino acids: CASSQDIRGNAEAFF. The CDR3 DNA reads as TGCGCCAGCAGCCAAGATATCCGGGGTAATGCTGAAGCTTTCTTT.

This clone was seen once. The J gene is TRBJ2-3, the V gene TRBV18; no clear D gene. Trimming removed 0 bases at V and 6 bases at J, with 10 bases between. This CDR3 comprises 14 residues. CDR1 KGHSH and CDR2 LQKENI come from the germline V gene. CDR3 sequence (DNA): TGTGCCAGCTCACCACCGGCCATATCCGATACGCAGTATTTT. It codes for CASSPPAISDTQYF.

The V and J genes are TRBV6-2 or TRBV6-3 and TRBJ2-3; no reliable D call. With 2 bases removed from V and 2 bases from J, the gap between germline ends came to 14 bases. Germline loops: CDR1 MNHEY, CDR2 SVGEGT. CDR3 length equals 16 residues. The CDR3 bases are TGTGCCAGCAGTTACCGATCTAGAAGTGCCACAGATACGCAGTATTTT. It yields the protein CASSYRSRSATDTQYF.

The gene calls are TRBV9 and TRBJ1-2; 7 bases are shared with TRBD1. Germline values: CDR1 SGDLS, CDR2 YYNGEE. The length of the CDR3 is 13 residues. Trimming at V came to 4 bases and at J to 6 bases, leaving 6 bases not matched to a gene. The CDR3 DNA follows: TGTGCCAGCAGCCCCAGACAGGGAGATGGCTACACCTTC. Its protein is CASSPRQGDGYTF.

CDR3 DNA: TGTGCCAGCAGTTACGCGGCGGGAGGGAACACTGAAGCTTTCTTT. Residues: CASSYAAGGNTEAFF. The J gene is TRBJ1-1, the V gene TRBV6-5; D uncertain. Between the trimmed V and J ends, which lost 2 bases and 1 base, there was a span of 11 bases. Germline CDR1 is MNHEY and CDR2 is SVGAGI. The CDR3 is 15 residues long.

The chain has TRBV5-1 and TRBJ1-1; 9 nucleotides line up with TRBD1. The CDR3 loop spans 17 amino acids. Germline V gene sequence: CDR1 SGHRS, CDR2 YFSETQ. J was trimmed by 1 base and V by 2 bases; bases with no gene match: 9. CDR3 sequence (DNA): TGCGCCAGCAGCTTACAGGGGGCGCGCGGTTGGAACACTGAAGCTTTCTTT. Encoded protein: CASSLQGARGWNTEAFF.

This chain uses TRBV30 with TRBJ1-1, with D unclear. V dropped 7 bases and J dropped 4 bases, with 19 bases sitting between them. This CDR3 is 14 amino acids long. Germline V gives CDR1 GTSNPN, CDR2 SVGIG (reference sequence). CDR3 loop: CAFNGGETFTEAFF. The CDR3 nucleotides are TGTGCCTTCAATGGCGGTGAAACCTTCACTGAAGCTTTCTTT.

V and J are TRBV9 and TRBJ2-1; TRBD2 agrees at 13 bases. The CDR3 is 16 residues long. CDR1 is SGDLS, CDR2 YYNGEE, per germline. The V and J ends lost 4 bases and 8 bases, in that order; junction bases with no gene match: 9. CDR3 loop: CASSTPGLAGKDEQFF. CDR3 sequence (DNA): TGTGCCAGCAGCACCCCGGGACTAGCGGGGAAGGATGAGCAGTTCTTC.

The V and J genes are TRBV3-1 (or the pseudogene TRBV3-2) and TRBJ1-2; D is ambiguous. CDR1 is LGHDT and CDR2 is YNNKEL in the germline V gene (reference sequence). V was cut by 0 bases and J by 1 base, with 3 bases left in between. The CDR3 consists of 13 residues. CDR3 sequence: CASSQEYNYGYTF. CDR3 nucleotides: TGTGCCAGCAGCCAAGAATATAACTATGGCTACACCTTC.